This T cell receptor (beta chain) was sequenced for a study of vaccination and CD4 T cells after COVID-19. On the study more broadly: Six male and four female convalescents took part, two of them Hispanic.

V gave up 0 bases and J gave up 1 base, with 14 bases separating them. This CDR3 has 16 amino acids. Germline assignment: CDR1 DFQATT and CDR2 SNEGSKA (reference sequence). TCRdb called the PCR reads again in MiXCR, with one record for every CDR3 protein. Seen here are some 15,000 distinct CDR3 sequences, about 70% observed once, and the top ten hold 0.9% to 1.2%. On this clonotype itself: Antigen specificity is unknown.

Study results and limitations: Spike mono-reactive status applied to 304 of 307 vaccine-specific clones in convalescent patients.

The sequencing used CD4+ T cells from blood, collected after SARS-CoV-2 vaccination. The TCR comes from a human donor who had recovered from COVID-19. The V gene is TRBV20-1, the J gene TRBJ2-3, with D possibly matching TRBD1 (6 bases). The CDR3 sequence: CSARDLLGAGTDTQYF. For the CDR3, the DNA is TGCAGTGCTAGAGATCTCTTGGGGGCGGGCACAGATACGCAGTATTTT.